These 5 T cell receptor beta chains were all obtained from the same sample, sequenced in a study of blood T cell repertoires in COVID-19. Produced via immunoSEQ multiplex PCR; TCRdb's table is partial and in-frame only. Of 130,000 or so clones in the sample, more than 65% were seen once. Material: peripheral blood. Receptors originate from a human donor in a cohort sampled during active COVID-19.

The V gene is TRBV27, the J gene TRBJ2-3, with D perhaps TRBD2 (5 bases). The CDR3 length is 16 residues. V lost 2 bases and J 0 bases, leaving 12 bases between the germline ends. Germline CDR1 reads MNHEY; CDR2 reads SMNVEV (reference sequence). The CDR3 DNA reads TGTGCCAGCAGTTTAGATGGAGCGGCTAGCACAGATACGCAGTATTTT. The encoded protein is CASSLDGAASTDTQYF.

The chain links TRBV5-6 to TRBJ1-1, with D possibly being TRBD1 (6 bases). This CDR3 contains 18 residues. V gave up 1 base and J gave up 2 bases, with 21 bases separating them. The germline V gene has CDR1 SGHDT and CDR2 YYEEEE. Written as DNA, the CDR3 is TGTGCCAGCAGCTTGTTTACTAGTTGGGCAGGGGTCAACACTGAAGCTTTCTTT. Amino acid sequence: CASSLFTSWAGVNTEAFF.

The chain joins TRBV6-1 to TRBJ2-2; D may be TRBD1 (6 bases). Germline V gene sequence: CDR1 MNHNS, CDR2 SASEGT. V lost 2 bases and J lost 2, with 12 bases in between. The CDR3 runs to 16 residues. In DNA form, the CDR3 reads TGTGCCAGCAGTGAATTTGGGGGCCCTAACACCGGGGAGCTGTTTTTT. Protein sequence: CASSEFGGPNTGELFF.

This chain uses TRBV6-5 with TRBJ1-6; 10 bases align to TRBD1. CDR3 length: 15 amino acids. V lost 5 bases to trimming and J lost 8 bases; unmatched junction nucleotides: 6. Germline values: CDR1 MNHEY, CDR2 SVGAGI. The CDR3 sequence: CASSHRDRGDSPLHF. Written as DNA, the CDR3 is TGTGCCAGCAGTCACCGGGACAGGGGTGATTCACCCCTCCACTTT.

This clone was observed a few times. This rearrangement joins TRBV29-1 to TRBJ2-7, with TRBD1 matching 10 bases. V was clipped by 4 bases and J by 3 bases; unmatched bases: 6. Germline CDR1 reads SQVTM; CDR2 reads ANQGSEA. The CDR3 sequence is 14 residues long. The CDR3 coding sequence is TGCAGCGTTGGATCGGGACAGGGGCACTACGAGCAGTACTTC. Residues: CSVGSGQGHYEQYF.